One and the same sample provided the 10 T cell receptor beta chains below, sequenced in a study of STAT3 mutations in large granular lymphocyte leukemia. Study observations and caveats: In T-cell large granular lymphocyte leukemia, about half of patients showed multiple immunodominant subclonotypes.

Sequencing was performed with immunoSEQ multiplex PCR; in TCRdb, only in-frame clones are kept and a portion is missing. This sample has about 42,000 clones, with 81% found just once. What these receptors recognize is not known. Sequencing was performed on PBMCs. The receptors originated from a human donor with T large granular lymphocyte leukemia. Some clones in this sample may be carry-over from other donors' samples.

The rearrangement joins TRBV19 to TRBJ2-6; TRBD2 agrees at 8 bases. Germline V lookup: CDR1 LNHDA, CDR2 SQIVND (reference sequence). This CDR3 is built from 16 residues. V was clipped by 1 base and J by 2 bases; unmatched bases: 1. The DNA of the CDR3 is TGTGCCAGTAGTATAGGCGGGGGGACTGGGGCCAACGTCCTGACTTTC. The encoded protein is CASSIGGGTGANVLTF.

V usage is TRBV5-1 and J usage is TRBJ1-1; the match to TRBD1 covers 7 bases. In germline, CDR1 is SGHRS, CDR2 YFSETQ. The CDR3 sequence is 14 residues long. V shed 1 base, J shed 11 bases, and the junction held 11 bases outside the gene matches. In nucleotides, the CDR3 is TGCGCCAGCAGCTTGATTCCGGGACAGCGTAGTGCTTTCTTT. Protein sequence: CASSLIPGQRSAFF.

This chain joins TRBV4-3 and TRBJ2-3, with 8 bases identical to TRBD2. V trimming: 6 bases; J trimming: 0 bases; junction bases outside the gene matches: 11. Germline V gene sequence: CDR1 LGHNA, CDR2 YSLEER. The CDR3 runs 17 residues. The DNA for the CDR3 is TGCGCCAGCAGTCTCAGCGGCAGCGGGGGAAGCACAGATACGCAGTATTTT. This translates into CASSLSGSGGSTDTQYF.

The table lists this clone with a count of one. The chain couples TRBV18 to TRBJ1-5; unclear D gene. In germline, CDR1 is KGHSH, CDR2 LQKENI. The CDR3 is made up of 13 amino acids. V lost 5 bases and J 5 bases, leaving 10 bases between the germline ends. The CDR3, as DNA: TGTGCCAGCTCAGATCAGGTTGATCAGCCCCAGCATTTT. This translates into CASSDQVDQPQHF.

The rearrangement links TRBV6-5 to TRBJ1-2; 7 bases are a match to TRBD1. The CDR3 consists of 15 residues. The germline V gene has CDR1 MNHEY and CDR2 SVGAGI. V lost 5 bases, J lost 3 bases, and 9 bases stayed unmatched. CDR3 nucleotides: TGTGCCAGCAGTAAGACAGACAGGGACGACTATGGCTACACCTTC. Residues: CASSKTDRDDYGYTF.

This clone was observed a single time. In DNA form, the CDR3 reads TGTGCCAGCACCCTAGGGACCACCGGGGAGCTGTTTTTT. Translating gives CASTLGTTGELFF. The V gene is TRBV28, the J gene TRBJ2-2; D may correspond to TRBD1 or TRBD2 (5 bases each). Germline V gene data show CDR1 as MDHEN and CDR2 as SYDVKM. CDR3 size: 13 residues. Trimming stripped 7 bases from V and 4 bases from J, with 10 bases between. Drawing the rest from reference TRBV28 and TRBJ2-2, the complete variable domain is DVKVTQSSRYLVKRTGEKVFLECVQDMDHENMFWYRQDPGLGLRLIYFSYDVKMKEKGDIPEGYSVSREKKERFSLILESASTNQTSMYLCASTLGTTGELFFGEGSRLTVL.

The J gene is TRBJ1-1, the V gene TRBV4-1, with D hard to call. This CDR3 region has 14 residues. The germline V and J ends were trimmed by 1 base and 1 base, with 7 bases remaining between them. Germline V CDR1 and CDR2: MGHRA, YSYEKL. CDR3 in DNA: TGCGCCAGCAGCCAAGTCACAGCGAACACTGAAGCTTTCTTT. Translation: CASSQVTANTEAFF.

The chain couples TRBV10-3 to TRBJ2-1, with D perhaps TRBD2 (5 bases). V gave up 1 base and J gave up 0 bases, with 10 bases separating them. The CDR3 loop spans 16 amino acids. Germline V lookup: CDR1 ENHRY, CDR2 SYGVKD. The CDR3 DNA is TGTGCCATCAGTGAGTTGGGTGGGAGCTCCTACAATGAGCAGTTCTTC. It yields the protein CAISELGGSSYNEQFF.

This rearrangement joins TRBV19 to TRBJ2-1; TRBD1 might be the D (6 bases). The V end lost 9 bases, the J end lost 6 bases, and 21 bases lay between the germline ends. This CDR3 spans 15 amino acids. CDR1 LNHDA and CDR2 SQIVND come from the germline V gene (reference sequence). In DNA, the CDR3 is TGTGCCAGCAACATGGAAAACAGGGCTGGCAATGAGCAGTTCTTC. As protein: CASNMENRAGNEQFF.

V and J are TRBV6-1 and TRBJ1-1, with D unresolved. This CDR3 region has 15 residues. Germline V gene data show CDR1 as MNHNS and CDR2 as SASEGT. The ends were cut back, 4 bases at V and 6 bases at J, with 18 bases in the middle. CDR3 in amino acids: CASSVGKAGSSEAFF. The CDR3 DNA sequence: TGTGCCAGCAGTGTAGGCAAGGCCGGCTCTTCTGAAGCTTTCTTT.